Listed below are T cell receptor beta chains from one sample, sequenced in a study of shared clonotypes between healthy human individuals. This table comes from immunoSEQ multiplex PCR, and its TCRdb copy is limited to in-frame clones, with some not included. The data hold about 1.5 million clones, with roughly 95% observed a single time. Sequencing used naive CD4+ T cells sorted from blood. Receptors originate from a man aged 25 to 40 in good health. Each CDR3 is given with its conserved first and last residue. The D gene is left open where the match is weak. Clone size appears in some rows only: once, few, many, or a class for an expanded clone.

TGTGCCAGCAGCTTACCCCGGGGGTTGGTGAACACTGAAGCTTTCTTT	CASSLPRGLVNTEAFF	.	TRBV5-6	TRBJ1-1	once
TGTGCCAGCAGCCGGGACACCCCCAAGCAGTTCTTC	CASSRDTPKQFF	.	TRBV7-3	TRBJ2-1	.
TGTGCCAGCAGCACAGGGATCGGCCGTCCCGGGGAGCTGTTTTTT	CASSTGIGRPGELFF	.	TRBV27	TRBJ2-2	.
TGTGCCAGCAGCCCGACGACAGGGCTCCCCTACGAGCAGTACTTC	CASSPTTGLPYEQYF	TRBD1	TRBV4-2	TRBJ2-7	once
TGTGCCAGCAGCTTCCCGACAGGGGTGGGAACTGAAGCTTTCTTT	CASSFPTGVGTEAFF	TRBD1	TRBV5-4	TRBJ1-1	.
TGTGCCAGCAGCACGAGACTAGCGGAAGAGACCCAGTACTTC	CASSTRLAEETQYF	TRBD2	TRBV9	TRBJ2-5	.
TGTGCCAGCAGCTGGGGCACCGGGGAGCTGTTTTTT	CASSWGTGELFF	.	TRBV7-8	TRBJ2-2	.
TGTGCCAGCAGCTCCCACCATAGCGGGAGGGTCGCCTACGAGCAGTACTTC	CASSSHHSGRVAYEQYF	TRBD2	TRBV7-2	TRBJ2-7	.
TGTGCCAGCAGCGTCGGGACAGGGGGCCAAGAGACCCAGTACTTC	CASSVGTGGQETQYF	TRBD1	TRBV6-4	TRBJ2-5	.
TGTGCCAGCAGTTTTGGGGTCAATGAGCAGTTCTTC	CASSFGVNEQFF	.	TRBV28	TRBJ2-1	.
TGTGCCAGCAGGAGGGGACTGAATACGAACACCGGGGAGCTGTTTTTT	CASRRGLNTNTGELFF	.	TRBV5-4	TRBJ2-2	few
TGTGCCAGCAGCTTATTTGGGGGGGGGACTGGTCCCTACGAGCAGTACTTC	CASSLFGGGTGPYEQYF	TRBD2	TRBV11-2	TRBJ2-7	.
TGTGCCAGCAGCTTAAACAGCGGCGCGAACACCGGGGAGCTGTTTTTT	CASSLNSGANTGELFF	.	TRBV7-2	TRBJ2-2	few
TGTGCCAGCTCCAGAGCTCCGGTGAACACTGAAGCTTTCTTT	CASSRAPVNTEAFF	.	TRBV9	TRBJ1-1	.
TGCGCCAGCAGCAAGGGCTCTAGCGGCACCTCCTACAATGAGCAGTTCTTC	CASSKGSSGTSYNEQFF	TRBD2	TRBV5-1	TRBJ2-1	.
TGTGCCAGCAGCTATCGGCGCGGACTAGGGGTCCACGAGCAGTACTTC	CASSYRRGLGVHEQYF	TRBD2	TRBV5-6	TRBJ2-7	.